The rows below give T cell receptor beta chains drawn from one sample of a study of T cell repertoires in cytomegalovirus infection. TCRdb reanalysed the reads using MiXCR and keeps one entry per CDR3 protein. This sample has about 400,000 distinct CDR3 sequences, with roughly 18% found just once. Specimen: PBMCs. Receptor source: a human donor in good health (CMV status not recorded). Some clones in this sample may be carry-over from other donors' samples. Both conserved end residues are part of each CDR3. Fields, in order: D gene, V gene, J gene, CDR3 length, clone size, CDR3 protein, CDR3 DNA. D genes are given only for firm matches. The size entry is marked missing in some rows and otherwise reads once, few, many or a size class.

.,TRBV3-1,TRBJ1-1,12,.,CASSHLNTEAFF,TGTGCCAGCAGCCATCTTAACACTGAAGCTTTCTTT
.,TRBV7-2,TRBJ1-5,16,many,CASSSQGPTSNQPQHF,TGTGCCAGCAGCTCTCAAGGACCCACTTCTAATCAGCCCCAGCATTTT
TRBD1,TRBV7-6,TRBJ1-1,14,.,CASSLVGTGGRTFF,TGTGCCAGCAGCTTAGTAGGGACAGGGGGCAGGACTTTCTTT
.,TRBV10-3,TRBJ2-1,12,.,CAISEYANEQFF,TGTGCCATCAGTGAGTATGCGAATGAGCAGTTCTTC
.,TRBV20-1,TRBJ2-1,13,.,CSARGPSFDEQFF,TGCAGTGCTAGGGGACCGTCCTTCGATGAGCAGTTCTTC
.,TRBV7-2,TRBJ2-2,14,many,CASSPPVGAGELFF,TGTGCCAGCAGCCCCCCCGTTGGGGCAGGGGAGCTGTTTTTT
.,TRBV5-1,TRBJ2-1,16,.,CASSWGSQSSYNEQFF,TGCGCCAGCAGCTGGGGGAGTCAGAGCTCCTACAATGAGCAGTTCTTC
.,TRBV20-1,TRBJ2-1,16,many,CSARVAGSRTYNEQFF,TGCAGTGCTAGAGTTGCGGGGAGTCGGACCTACAATGAGCAGTTCTTC
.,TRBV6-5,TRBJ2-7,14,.,CASSYLAARYEQYF,TGTGCCAGCAGTTACCTGGCAGCCCGCTACGAGCAGTACTTC
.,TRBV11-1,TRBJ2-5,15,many,CASSRTAGPQGTQYF,TGTGCCAGCAGCCGAACTGCGGGGCCCCAGGGGACCCAGTACTTC
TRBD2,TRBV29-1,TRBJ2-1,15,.,CSVENRGGAGDEQFF,TGCAGCGTTGAAAATCGCGGGGGGGCCGGGGATGAGCAGTTCTTC
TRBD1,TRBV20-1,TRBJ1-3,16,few,CSARAGTGGLGNTIYF,TGCAGTGCTAGAGCCGGGACAGGGGGCCTTGGAAACACCATATATTTT
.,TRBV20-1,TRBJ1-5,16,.,CSARGGSDMSNQPQHF,TGCAGTGCTAGAGGGGGGTCAGATATGTCCAATCAGCCCCAGCATTTT
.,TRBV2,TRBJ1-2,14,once,CASSGDGLNYGYTF,TGTGCCAGCAGTGGTGATGGACTGAACTATGGCTACACCTTC
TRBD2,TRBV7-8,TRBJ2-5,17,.,CASSLFSGLAGEETQYF,TGTGCCAGCAGCTTATTCTCAGGACTAGCGGGAGAAGAGACCCAGTACTTC
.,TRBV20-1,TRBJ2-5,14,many,CSAPVGGREETQYF,TGCAGTGCTCCGGTGGGGGGAAGGGAAGAGACCCAGTACTTC
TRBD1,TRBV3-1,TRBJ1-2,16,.,CASSQVEGQGVYGYTF,TGTGCCAGCAGCCAAGTAGAAGGACAGGGGGTCTATGGCTACACCTTC
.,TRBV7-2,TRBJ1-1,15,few,CASSLAPGLNTEAFF,TGTGCCAGCAGCTTAGCGCCAGGGCTGAACACTGAAGCTTTCTTT
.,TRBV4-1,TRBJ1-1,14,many,CASSQRTVTTEAFF,TGCGCCAGCAGCCAACGGACAGTGACGACTGAAGCTTTCTTT
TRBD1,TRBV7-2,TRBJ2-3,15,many,CASSQTGTFTDTQYF,TGTGCCAGCAGTCAGACAGGGACATTCACAGATACGCAGTATTTT
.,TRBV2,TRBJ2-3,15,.,CASSERGGATDTQYF,TGTGCCAGCAGTGAGAGGGGGGGGGCCACAGATACGCAGTATTTT
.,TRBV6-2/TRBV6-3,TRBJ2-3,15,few,CASTPTGRYTDTQYF,TGTGCCAGCACCCCAACGGGAAGGTACACAGATACGCAGTATTTT
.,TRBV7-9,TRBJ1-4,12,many,CASSLSNEKLFF,TGTGCCAGCAGCTTATCAAATGAAAAACTGTTTTTT
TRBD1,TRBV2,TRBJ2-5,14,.,CASSDQGAEETQYF,TGTGCCAGCAGTGACCAGGGGGCTGAAGAGACCCAGTACTTC
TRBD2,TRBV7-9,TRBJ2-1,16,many,CASSRGLAGRVNEQFF,TGTGCCAGCAGCCGTGGACTAGCGGGAAGAGTTAATGAGCAGTTCTTC
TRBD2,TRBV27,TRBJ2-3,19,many,CASSLHPGLAGGTTDTQYF,TGTGCCAGCAGTTTACATCCGGGACTAGCGGGAGGAACGACAGATACGCAGTATTTT
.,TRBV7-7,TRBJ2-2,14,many,CASSPTGNTGELFF,TGTGCCAGCAGCCCAACTGGGAACACCGGGGAGCTGTTTTTT
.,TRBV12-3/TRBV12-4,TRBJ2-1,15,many,CASSLTGVLGNEQFF,TGTGCCAGCAGTTTAACAGGAGTCTTGGGGAATGAGCAGTTCTTC
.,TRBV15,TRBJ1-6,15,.,CATSRDPQGGSPLHF,TGTGCCACCAGCAGAGATCCTCAGGGCGGTTCACCCCTCCACTTT
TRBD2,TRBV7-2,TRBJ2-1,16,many,CASSLDWVAGVDEQFF,TGTGCCAGCAGCTTAGATTGGGTAGCGGGAGTAGATGAGCAGTTCTTC
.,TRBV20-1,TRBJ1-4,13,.,CSAQGQTTEKLFF,TGCAGTGCCCAGGGCCAAACTACTGAAAAACTGTTTTTT
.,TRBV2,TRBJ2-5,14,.,CASSAGALQETQYF,TGTGCCAGCAGTGCCGGGGCCCTACAAGAGACCCAGTACTTC
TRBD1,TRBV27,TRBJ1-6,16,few,CASSPVGQGDNSPLHF,TGTGCCAGCAGTCCGGTAGGACAGGGGGATAATTCACCCCTCCACTTT
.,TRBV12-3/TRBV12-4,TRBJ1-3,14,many,CASSLWGTGNTIYF,TGTGCCAGCAGTTTATGGGGGACTGGAAACACCATATATTTT
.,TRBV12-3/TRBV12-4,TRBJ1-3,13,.,CASSYYRGNTIYF,TGTGCCAGCAGTTACTACAGGGGAAACACCATATATTTT
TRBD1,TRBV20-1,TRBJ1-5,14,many,CSARGDRDNQPQHF,TGCAGTGCTAGAGGGGACAGGGACAATCAGCCCCAGCATTTT
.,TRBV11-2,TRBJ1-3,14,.,CASSLIKASNTIYF,TGTGCCAGCAGCTTAATAAAGGCCTCAAACACCATATATTTT